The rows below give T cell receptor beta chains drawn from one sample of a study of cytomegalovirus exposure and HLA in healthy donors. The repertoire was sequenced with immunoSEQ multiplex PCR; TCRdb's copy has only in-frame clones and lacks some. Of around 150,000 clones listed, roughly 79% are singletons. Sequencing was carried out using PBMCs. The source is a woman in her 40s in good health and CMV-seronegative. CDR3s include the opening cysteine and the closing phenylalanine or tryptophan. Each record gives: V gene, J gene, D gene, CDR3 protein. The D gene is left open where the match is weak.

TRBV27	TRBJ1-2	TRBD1	CASSDREYGYTF
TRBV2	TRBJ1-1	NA	CASGEGPGTEAFF
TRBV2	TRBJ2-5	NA	CASSERYAGIETQYF
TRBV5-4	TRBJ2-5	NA	CATFRRGETQYF
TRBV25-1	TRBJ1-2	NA	CASSEYAGNYGYTF
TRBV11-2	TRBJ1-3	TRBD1	CASSLRGQDAIYF
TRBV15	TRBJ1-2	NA	CATSRDRITGRGYTF
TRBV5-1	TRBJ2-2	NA	CASSLYGSSDTGELFF
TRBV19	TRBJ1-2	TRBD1	CASRDATGTVNYGYTF
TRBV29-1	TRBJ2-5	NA	CSVEGGLYQETQYF
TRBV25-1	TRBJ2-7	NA	CASSGTGNSYEQYF
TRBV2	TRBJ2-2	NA	CASRQLDTGELFF
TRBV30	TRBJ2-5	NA	CAWSVAETQYF
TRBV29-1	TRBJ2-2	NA	CSVTSSNTGELFF
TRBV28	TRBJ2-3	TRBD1	CASSFRDRGSDTQYF
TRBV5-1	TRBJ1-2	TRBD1	CASSMDRDSGYTF
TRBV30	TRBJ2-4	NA	CACRLAKNIQYF
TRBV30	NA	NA	CAWSPSYYEQYF
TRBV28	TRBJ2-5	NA	CASSRTARGETQYF
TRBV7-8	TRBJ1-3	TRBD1	CASSSYRGPMGNTIYF
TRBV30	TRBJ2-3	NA	CAWSVQGGTQYF
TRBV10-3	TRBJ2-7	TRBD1	CAITLGQGSEQYF
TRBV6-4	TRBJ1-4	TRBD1	CASSDSWDYRDRWSIGLDEKLFF
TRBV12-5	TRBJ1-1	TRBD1	CASGLAPGQGSEAFF
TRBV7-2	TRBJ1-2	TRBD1	CASSSRTGMVGYTF
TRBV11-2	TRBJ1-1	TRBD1	CASRSDRVLNTEAFF
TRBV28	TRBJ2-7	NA	CASSLSPGWGVTYEQYF
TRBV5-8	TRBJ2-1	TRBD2	CASSLPPGLAGSNEQFF
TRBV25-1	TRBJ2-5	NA	CASRGSPKETQYF
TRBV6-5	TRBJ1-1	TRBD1	CASSRTGGTEAFF
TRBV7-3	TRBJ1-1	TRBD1	CASSEGQGGNTEAFF
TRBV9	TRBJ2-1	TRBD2	CASSVGTSNEQFF
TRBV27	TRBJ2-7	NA	CASRLGQEQYF
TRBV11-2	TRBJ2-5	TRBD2	CASSGGLAQQETQYF
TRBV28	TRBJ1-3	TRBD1	CASSSGTGASFSGNTIYF
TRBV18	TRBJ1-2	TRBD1	CASSDGQGLNYGYTF
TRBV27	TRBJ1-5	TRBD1	CASSPTGGTWQPQHF
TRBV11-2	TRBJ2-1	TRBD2	CASSLALAGYNEQFF
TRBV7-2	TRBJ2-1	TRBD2	CASSPSGSYNEQFF
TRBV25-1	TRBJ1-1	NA	CASTSQRTTEAFF
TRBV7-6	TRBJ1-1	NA	CASSSVQNTEAFF
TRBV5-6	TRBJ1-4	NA	CASSLGQTNEKLFF
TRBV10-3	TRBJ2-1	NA	CAITGYDTNEQFF
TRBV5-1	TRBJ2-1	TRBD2	CASSPGGYSYNEQFF
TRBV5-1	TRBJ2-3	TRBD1	CASSLVPRAGGTPDTQYF
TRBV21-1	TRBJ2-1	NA	CASSKAGPTSGWGEQFF
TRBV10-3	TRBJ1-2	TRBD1	CAIKTGEDGYTF
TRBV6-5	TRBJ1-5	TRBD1	CASSETGARQPQHF
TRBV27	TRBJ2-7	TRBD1	CASSSSYRGRRKYEQYF
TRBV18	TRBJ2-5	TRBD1	CASSQGQGLQETQYF
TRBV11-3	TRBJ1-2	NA	CASSLECGRAYGYTF
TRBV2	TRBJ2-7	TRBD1	CASRVGGGQGFYEQYF
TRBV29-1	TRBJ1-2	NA	CSAGWGGGGYGYTF
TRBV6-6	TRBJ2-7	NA	CASSYLRVDGEQYF
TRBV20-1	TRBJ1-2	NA	CSASQGGYTF